This T cell receptor (beta chain) was captured in a study of cytomegalovirus exposure and HLA in healthy donors. About the study: Around 180 million T cells yielded 120 million or so unique TCR beta sequences, as an earlier analysis found.

A multiplex PCR was run with 60 Vbeta primers and 13 Jbeta primers. As handled by the study authors: A later analysis tallied approximately 80 million unique TCR beta chains, approximately 10 million of them shared. Sequenced by immunoSEQ multiplex PCR; TCRdb stores in-frame clones only, minus some. The V and J calls and clone size come from that table; D and trimming were worked out from the DNA. The sample lists some 150,000 clones; around 78% were seen once. The CDR3 is 14 amino acids. Germline V gives CDR1 SGHNT, CDR2 YYREEE (reference sequence). The J segment lost 3 bases and the V segment lost 2 bases, leaving 2 bases of the junction unmatched. This clone appeared a single time. Its antigen is undetermined. Findings of the study overall: A later analysis revealed that TCR association rates differed between HLA loci, peaking at DRB1 and bottoming out at HLA-C. Listed as cytomegalovirus-associated were 170 or so TCR beta chains.

This TCR was sampled from a young woman in good health and CMV-seropositive. The sequenced sample was PBMCs. The rearrangement uses TRBV5-4 and TRBJ1-5; TRBD1 aligns across 7 bases. The CDR3 loop is CASSLQGINQPQHF. The CDR3 DNA is TGTGCCAGCAGCTTACAGGGGATCAATCAGCCCCAGCATTTT.